This T cell receptor (beta chain) emerged from a study of CD39 and CD103 CD8 tumor-infiltrating T cells. Study results and limitations: DP TIL clonotypes were rarely found in blood or uninvolved lymph node. Compared with DN, SP and blood memory CD8, DP TILs appeared more oligoclonal.

Generated by immunoSEQ multiplex PCR, the TCRdb table keeps only in-frame clones and is missing some. The table lists more than 15,000 clones, about 93% of them singletons. At sample collection, these patients were off therapy. Negative selection enriched T cells; tumor-infiltrating lymphocyte samples also used EpCAM beads. Note on this clone: Its antigen remains unidentified.

The CDR3 contains 16 residues. V was clipped by 6 bases and J by 3 bases, with 21 bases between them. Germline CDR1 reads SNHLY; CDR2 reads FYNNEI. The receptor was isolated from a human donor with head and neck squamous cell carcinoma. The sequenced material came from CD8+ T cells sorted from blood. Regarding subset: total memory CD8 T cells (CD45RA-CCR7+/-) from blood or uninvolved lymph node. V gene TRBV2 combines with J gene TRBJ2-7; no firm D call. The CDR3 bases are TGTGCCAGCAGGGGAACAAGTGGGAAGTCCCTCTACGAGCAGTACTTC. Encoded protein: CASRGTSGKSLYEQYF. The full variable domain, completed using reference TRBV2 and TRBJ2-7, is EPEVTQTPSHQVTQMGQEVILRCVPISNHLYFYWYRQILGQKVEFLVSFYNNEISEKSEIFDDQFSVERPDGSNFTLKIRSTKLEDSAMYFCASRGTSGKSLYEQYFGPGTRLTVT.